A selection of T cell receptor beta chains follows, all from one sample in a study of T cell clonotyping in hematopoietic cell transplantation. Produced via immunoSEQ multiplex PCR; TCRdb's table is partial and in-frame only. Of approximately 9,000 clones in the sample, 70% to 85% were seen once. Sequenced here: PBMCs, sampled at the time of graft-versus-host disease after allogeneic stem cell transplant. The origin of the receptors is a male patient aged 55 to 69 who had an allogeneic stem cell transplant from an unrelated donor, so the T cells may come from the graft donor. Some clones in this sample may be carry-over from other donors' samples. Both conserved end residues are part of each CDR3. Fields, in order: D gene, V gene, clone size, J gene, CDR3 protein, CDR3 DNA. A D gene is named only where the DNA matches it firmly. Only part of the rows carry a size: once, few, many, or a class if the clone is expanded.

NA,TRBV7-6,NA,TRBJ2-3,CASSLGGPDTQYF,TGTGCCAGCAGCCTGGGGGGCCCAGATACGCAGTATTTT
NA,TRBV29-1,NA,TRBJ1-1,CSVAEEAFF,TGCAGCGTTGCGGAGGAAGCTTTCTTT
TRBD1,TRBV29-1,NA,TRBJ1-2,CSVKPGQGYGYTF,TGCAGCGTCAAACCGGGACAGGGGTATGGCTACACCTTC
NA,TRBV11-2,once,TRBJ2-7,CASSNRRQSYEQYF,TGTGCCAGCAGCAATAGACGACAGTCCTACGAGCAGTACTTC
NA,TRBV29-1,NA,TRBJ2-3,CSVDRSDTQYF,TGCAGCGTTGACAGGTCAGATACGCAGTATTTT
NA,TRBV6-1,NA,TRBJ1-3,CASSEALGDSGNTIYF,TGTGCCAGCAGTGAAGCGTTGGGGGACTCTGGAAACACCATATATTTT
NA,TRBV4-1,NA,TRBJ2-5,CASSQDAGTQKETQYF,TGCGCCAGCAGCCAAGATGCCGGGACACAGAAAGAGACCCAGTACTTC
NA,TRBV7-2,NA,TRBJ1-3,CASSSDGVAGNTIYF,TGTGCCAGCAGCTCTGATGGGGTAGCTGGAAACACCATATATTTT
NA,TRBV6-6,NA,TRBJ2-1,CASSYDGLRGFF,TGTGCCAGCAGTTACGACGGGCTGCGTGGGTTCTTC
NA,TRBV4-3,NA,TRBJ1-2,CASSQDWAGSNYGYTF,TGCGCCAGCAGCCAAGATTGGGCAGGGAGCAACTATGGCTACACCTTC
NA,TRBV2,NA,TRBJ1-1,CASSEWDPWAFF,TGTGCCAGCAGTGAATGGGATCCCTGGGCTTTCTTT
NA,TRBV7-8,NA,TRBJ2-2,CASSQTQGPGELFF,TGTGCCAGCAGCCAAACGCAGGGGCCCGGGGAGCTGTTTTTT
NA,TRBV2,NA,TRBJ1-2,CASKLLGYYGYTF,TGTGCCAGCAAACTGCTAGGTTATTATGGCTACACCTTC
NA,TRBV5-1,NA,TRBJ1-1,CASSFWANTEAFF,TGCGCCAGCAGCTTTTGGGCGAACACTGAAGCTTTCTTT
NA,TRBV1,NA,TRBJ1-2,CTSRERKTYGYTF,TGCACCAGCAGAGAGCGAAAGACCTATGGCTACACCTTC
NA,TRBV13,NA,TRBJ1-1,CASSSRMNTEAFF,TGTGCCAGCAGTTCACGGATGAACACTGAAGCTTTCTTT
NA,TRBV5-4,NA,TRBJ2-1,CASSSRNEQFF,TGTGCCAGCAGCTCCCGGAATGAGCAGTTCTTC
TRBD1,TRBV15,NA,TRBJ1-2,CATSLTLTGPAYGYTF,TGTGCCACCAGCTTGACCCTGACAGGGCCAGCCTATGGCTACACCTTC
TRBD1,TRBV6-5,NA,TRBJ1-4,CASSPQGAREKLFF,TGTGCCAGCAGTCCGCAGGGGGCGCGAGAAAAACTGTTTTTT
NA,TRBV11-2,NA,TRBJ2-2,CASSSLRANTGELFF,TGTGCCAGCAGCTCCTTAAGGGCGAACACCGGGGAGCTGTTTTTT
NA,TRBV14,NA,TRBJ1-1,CASSQDRQGMNTEAFF,TGTGCCAGCAGCCAAGATCGCCAGGGAATGAACACTGAAGCTTTCTTT
TRBD1,TRBV6-5,NA,TRBJ1-6,CASSTNRDSNSPLHF,TGTGCCAGCAGTACCAACCGGGACAGTAATTCACCCCTCCACTTT
NA,TRBV7-2,NA,TRBJ2-5,CASSSIQFSPETQYF,TGTGCCAGCAGCTCAATACAGTTTTCTCCGGAGACCCAGTACTTC
NA,TRBV15,NA,TRBJ2-7,CATSRGGGVDYEQYF,TGTGCCACCAGCAGAGGAGGTGGGGTGGACTACGAGCAGTACTTC
NA,TRBV6-6,NA,TRBJ2-6,CASSPTAGGANVLTF,TGTGCCAGCAGTCCGACTGCTGGCGGGGCCAACGTCCTGACTTTC
NA,TRBV4-3,NA,TRBJ2-1,CASSHLASSYNEQFF,TGCGCCAGCAGCCATTTAGCCTCCTCCTACAATGAGCAGTTCTTC
NA,TRBV2,few,TRBJ1-5,CASSTQGKGQPQHF,TGTGCCAGCAGTACACAGGGAAAGGGCCAGCCCCAGCATTTT
TRBD2,TRBV10-1,NA,TRBJ2-1,CASSPSLRLAAVYNEQFF,TGCGCCAGCAGTCCTTCCCTGAGACTAGCGGCCGTCTACAATGAGCAGTTCTTC
NA,TRBV2,NA,TRBJ1-5,CASILTGANQPQHF,TGTGCCAGCATCCTCACGGGGGCGAATCAGCCCCAGCATTTT
NA,TRBV18,NA,TRBJ1-5,CASSPSTRQPQHF,TGTGCCAGCTCACCCTCCACCCGACAGCCCCAGCATTTT
TRBD1,TRBV29-1,NA,TRBJ2-5,CSYGQGAETQYF,TGCAGCTATGGACAGGGCGCCGAGACCCAGTACTTC
NA,TRBV11-3,NA,TRBJ1-5,CASSLSRVGNQPQHF,TGTGCCAGCAGCTTGTCCCGGGTAGGCAATCAGCCCCAGCATTTT
NA,TRBV19,NA,TRBJ1-5,CASSTGYQPQHF,TGTGCCAGTAGTACAGGATACCAGCCCCAGCATTTT
NA,TRBV19,few,TRBJ2-7,CASSRGQKGEQYF,TGTGCCAGTAGTAGGGGACAAAAGGGGGAGCAGTACTTC
NA,TRBV14,NA,TRBJ1-5,CASSQAGGNQPQHF,TGTGCCAGCAGCCAAGCCGGGGGGAATCAGCCCCAGCATTTT
NA,TRBV6-6,NA,TRBJ1-2,CASSTRGGRGYTF,TGTGCCAGCAGTACGAGGGGCGGACGCGGCTACACCTTC
NA,TRBV5-4,once,TRBJ2-3,CASSLAGGTDTQYF,TGTGCCAGCAGCTTGGCCGGGGGCACAGATACGCAGTATTTT
NA,TRBV6-5,NA,TRBJ2-7,CASSYSKGPSYEQYF,TGTGCCAGCAGTTACTCGAAGGGGCCCTCCTACGAGCAGTACTTC
TRBD1,TRBV29-1,NA,TRBJ1-2,CSVISGGWMGGYTF,TGCAGCGTGATCTCAGGGGGGTGGATGGGTGGCTACACCTTC
NA,TRBV7-2,once,TRBJ2-1,CASSVIGGRSNEQFF,TGTGCCAGCAGCGTTATTGGGGGGAGGTCCAATGAGCAGTTCTTC